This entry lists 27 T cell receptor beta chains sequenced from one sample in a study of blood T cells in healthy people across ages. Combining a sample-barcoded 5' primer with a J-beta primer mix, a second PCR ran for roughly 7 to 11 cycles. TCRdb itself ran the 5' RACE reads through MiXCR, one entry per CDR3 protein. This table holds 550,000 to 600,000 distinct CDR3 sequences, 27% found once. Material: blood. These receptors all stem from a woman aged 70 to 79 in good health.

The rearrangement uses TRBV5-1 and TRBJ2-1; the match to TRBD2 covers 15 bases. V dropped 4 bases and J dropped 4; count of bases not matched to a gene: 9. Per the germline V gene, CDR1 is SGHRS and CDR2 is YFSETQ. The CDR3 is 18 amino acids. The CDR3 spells CASSTGLAGGPIYNEQFF. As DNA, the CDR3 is TGCGCCAGCAGCACAGGACTAGCGGGGGGGCCGATATACAATGAGCAGTTCTTC.

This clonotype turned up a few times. CDR3 coding DNA: TGCGCCAGCAGCCCCAACCTAGTAGACAATGAGCAGTTCTTC. Translation: CASSPNLVDNEQFF. The chain links TRBV5-1 to TRBJ2-5; D unclear. The closer fit of TRBJ2-1 to the DNA end suggests the J call may be wrong. CDR1 is SGHRS, CDR2 YFSETQ, per germline. There are 14 residues in the CDR3.

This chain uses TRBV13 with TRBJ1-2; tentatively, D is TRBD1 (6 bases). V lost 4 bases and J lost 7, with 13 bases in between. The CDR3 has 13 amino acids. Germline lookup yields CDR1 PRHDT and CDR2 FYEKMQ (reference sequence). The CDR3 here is CASSSKGGSGYTF. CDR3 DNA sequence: TGTGCCAGCAGCTCAAAGGGGGGCTCTGGCTACACCTTC.

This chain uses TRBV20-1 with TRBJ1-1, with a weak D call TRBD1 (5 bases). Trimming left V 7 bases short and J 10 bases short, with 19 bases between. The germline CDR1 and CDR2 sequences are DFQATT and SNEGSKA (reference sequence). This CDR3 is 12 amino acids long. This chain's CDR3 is CSGRSRERLAFF. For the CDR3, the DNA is TGCAGTGGGAGAAGCAGGGAACGTTTAGCTTTCTTT.

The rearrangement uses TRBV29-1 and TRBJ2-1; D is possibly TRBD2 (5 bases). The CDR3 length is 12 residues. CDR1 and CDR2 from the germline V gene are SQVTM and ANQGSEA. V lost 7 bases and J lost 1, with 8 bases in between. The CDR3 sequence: CSGGLSYNEQFF. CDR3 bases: TGCAGCGGAGGGCTATCCTACAATGAGCAGTTCTTC.

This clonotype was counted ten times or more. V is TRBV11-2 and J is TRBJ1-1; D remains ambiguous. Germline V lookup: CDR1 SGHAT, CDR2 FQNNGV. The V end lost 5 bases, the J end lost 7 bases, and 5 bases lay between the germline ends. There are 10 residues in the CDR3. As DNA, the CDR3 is TGTGCCAGCAGCCGCGGTGAAGCTTTCTTT. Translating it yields CASSRGEAFF.

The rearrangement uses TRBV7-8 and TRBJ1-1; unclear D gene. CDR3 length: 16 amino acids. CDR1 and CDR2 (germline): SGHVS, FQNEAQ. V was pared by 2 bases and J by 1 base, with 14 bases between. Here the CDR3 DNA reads TGTGCCAGCAGCTTAATCCGGGCCCTGAAGAACACTGAAGCTTTCTTT. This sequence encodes CASSLIRALKNTEAFF.

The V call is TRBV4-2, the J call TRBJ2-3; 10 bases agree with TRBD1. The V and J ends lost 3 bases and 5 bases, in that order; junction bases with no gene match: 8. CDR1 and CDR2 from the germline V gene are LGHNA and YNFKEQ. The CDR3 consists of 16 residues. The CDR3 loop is CASSQSGTGVGDTQYF. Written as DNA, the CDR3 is TGTGCCAGCAGCCAGTCCGGGACAGGGGTAGGAGATACGCAGTATTTT.

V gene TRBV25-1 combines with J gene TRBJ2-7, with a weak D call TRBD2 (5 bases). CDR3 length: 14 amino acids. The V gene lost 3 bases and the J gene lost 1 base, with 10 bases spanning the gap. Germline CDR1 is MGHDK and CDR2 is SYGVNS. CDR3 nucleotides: TGTGCCAGCAGTGACTGGGGAGTGTCCTACGAGCAGTACTTC. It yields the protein CASSDWGVSYEQYF.

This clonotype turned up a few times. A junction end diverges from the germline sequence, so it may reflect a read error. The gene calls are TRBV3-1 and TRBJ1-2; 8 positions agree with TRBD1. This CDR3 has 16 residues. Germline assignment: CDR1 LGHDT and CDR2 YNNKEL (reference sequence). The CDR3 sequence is CASSQRPQTGEYGYTF. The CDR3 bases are TGCGCCAGCAGCCAACGCCCCCAGACAGGGGAGTATGGCTACACCTTC.

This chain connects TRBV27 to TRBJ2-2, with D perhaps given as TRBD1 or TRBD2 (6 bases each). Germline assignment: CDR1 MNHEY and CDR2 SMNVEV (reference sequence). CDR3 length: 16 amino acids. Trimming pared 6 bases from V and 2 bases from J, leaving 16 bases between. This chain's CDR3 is CASRRGPPSNTGELFF. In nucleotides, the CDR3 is TGTGCCAGCAGACGGGGGCCGCCCTCTAACACCGGGGAGCTGTTTTTT.

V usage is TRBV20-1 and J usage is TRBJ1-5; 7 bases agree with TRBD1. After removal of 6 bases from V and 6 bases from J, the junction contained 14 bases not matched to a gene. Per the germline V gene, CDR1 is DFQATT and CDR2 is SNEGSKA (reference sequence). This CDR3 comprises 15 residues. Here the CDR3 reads CSASGTAISGQPQHF. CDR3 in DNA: TGCAGTGCCTCCGGGACAGCCATTTCCGGTCAGCCCCAGCATTTT.

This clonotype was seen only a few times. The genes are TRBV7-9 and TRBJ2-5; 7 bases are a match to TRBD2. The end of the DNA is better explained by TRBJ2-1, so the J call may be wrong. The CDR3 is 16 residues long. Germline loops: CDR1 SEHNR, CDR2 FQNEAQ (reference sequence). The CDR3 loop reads CASRPGLEDLYNEQFF. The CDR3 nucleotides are TGTGCCAGCAGACCCGGACTAGAAGATTTGTACAATGAGCAGTTCTTC.

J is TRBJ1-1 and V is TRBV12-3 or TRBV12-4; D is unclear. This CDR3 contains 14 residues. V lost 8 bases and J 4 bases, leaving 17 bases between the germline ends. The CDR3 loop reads CASGGQGLITEAFF. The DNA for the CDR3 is TGTGCCAGCGGAGGCCAAGGGTTAATCACTGAAGCTTTCTTT.

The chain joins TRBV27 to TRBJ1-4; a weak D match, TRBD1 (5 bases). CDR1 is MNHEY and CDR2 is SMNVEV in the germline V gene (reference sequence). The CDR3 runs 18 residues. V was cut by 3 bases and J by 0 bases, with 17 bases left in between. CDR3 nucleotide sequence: TGTGCCAGCAGTTTGGCAGGGAGATTTCATTCAACTAATGAAAAACTGTTTTTT. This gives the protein CASSLAGRFHSTNEKLFF.

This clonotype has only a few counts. CDR3 amino acids: CSAPSVMLAKNIQYF. The DNA for the CDR3 is TGCAGTGCTCCGTCCGTAATGCTAGCCAAAAACATTCAGTACTTC. The V call is TRBV20-1, the J call TRBJ2-4; D gene uncertain. V was shortened by 5 bases and J by 0 bases, with 14 bases between the two germline ends. The CDR3 is made up of 15 amino acids. CDR1 DFQATT and CDR2 SNEGSKA come from the germline V gene (reference sequence).

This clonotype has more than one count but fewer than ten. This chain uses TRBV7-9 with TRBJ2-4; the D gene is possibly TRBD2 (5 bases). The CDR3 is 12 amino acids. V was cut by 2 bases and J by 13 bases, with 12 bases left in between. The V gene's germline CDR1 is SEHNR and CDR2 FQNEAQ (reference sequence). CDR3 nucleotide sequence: TGTGCCAGCAGCTTATCGGGTCCGGGACAGTACTTC. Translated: CASSLSGPGQYF.

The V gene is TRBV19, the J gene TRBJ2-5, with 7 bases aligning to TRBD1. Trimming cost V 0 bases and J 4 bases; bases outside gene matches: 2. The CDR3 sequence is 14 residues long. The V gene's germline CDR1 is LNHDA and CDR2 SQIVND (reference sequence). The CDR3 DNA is TGTGCCAGTAGTATAGAAGGGGGCGGAGAGACCCAGTACTTC. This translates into CASSIEGGGETQYF.

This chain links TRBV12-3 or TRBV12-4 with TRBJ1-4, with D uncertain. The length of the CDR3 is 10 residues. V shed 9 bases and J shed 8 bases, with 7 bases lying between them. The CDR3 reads CASGKEKLFF. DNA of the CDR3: TGTGCCAGTGGAAAGGAAAAACTGTTTTTT.

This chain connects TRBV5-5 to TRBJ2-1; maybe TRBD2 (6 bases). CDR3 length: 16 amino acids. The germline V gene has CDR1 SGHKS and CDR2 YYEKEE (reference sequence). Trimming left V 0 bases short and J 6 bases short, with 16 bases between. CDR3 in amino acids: CASSLGRSLGGNEQFF. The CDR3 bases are TGTGCCAGCAGCTTGGGTCGCTCCCTGGGGGGCAATGAGCAGTTCTTC.

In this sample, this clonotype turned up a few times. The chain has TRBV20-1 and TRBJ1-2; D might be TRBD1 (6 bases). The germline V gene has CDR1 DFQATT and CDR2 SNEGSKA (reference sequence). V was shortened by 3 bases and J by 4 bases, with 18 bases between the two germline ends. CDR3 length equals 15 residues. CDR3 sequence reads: CSASLPGVSVYGYTF. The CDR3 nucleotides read TGCAGTGCTAGTCTTCCAGGGGTTTCTGTCTATGGCTACACCTTC.

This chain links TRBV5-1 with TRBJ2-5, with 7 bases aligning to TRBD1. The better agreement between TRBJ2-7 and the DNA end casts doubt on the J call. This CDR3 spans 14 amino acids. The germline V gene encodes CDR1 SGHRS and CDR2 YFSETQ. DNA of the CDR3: TGCGCCAGCAGCCTACAAGGGACAGTCTACGAGCAGTACTTC. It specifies CASSLQGTVYEQYF.

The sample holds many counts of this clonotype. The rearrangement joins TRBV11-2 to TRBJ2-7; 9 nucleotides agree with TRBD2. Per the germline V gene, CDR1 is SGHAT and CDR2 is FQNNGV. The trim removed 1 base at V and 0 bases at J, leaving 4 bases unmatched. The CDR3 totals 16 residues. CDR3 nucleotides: TGTGCCAGCAGCTTAGTCGGCGGGGGGGACTCCTACGAGCAGTACTTC. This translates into CASSLVGGGDSYEQYF.

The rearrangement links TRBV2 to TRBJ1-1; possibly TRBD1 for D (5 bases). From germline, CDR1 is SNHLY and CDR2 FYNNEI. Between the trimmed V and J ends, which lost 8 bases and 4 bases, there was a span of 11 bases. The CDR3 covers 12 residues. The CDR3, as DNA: TGTGCCAGCCATGGCGGGGGCACTGAAGCTTTCTTT. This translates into CASHGGGTEAFF.

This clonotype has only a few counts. The CDR3 DNA reads as TGTGCCAGCAGTTCCCGGATCTCCGGGGAGCTGTTTTTT. This codes for CASSSRISGELFF. This chain uses TRBV25-1 with TRBJ2-2; D is unresolved. The CDR3 has 13 residues. V was trimmed by 5 bases and J by 6 bases, leaving 10 bases between them. Germline-derived CDR1 and CDR2 are MGHDK and SYGVNS. The full variable domain, in which reference TRBV25-1 and TRBJ2-2 provide the parts outside the CDR3, is EADIYQTPRYLVIGTGKKITLECSQTMGHDKMYWYQQDPGMELHLIHYSYGVNSTEKGDLSSESTVSRIRTEHFPLTLESARPSHTSQYLCASSSRISGELFFGEGSRLTVL.

This chain's CDR3 is CASSTRDSVLTF. The CDR3 region has the DNA TGTGCCAGCAGTACCCGGGACAGCGTTTTAACCTTC. The chain couples TRBV11-2 to TRBJ1-2, with 7 bases aligning to TRBD1. The trim removed 6 bases at V and 14 bases at J, leaving 12 bases unmatched. The CDR3 totals 12 residues. Per the germline V gene, CDR1 is SGHAT and CDR2 is FQNNGV. The variable domain in full, completed from reference TRBV11-2 and TRBJ1-2, reads EAGVAQSPRYKIIEKRQSVAFWCNPISGHATLYWYQQILGQGPKLLIQFQNNGVVDDSQLPKDRFSAERLKGVDSTLKIQPAKLEDSAVYLCASSTRDSVLTFGSGTRLTVV.

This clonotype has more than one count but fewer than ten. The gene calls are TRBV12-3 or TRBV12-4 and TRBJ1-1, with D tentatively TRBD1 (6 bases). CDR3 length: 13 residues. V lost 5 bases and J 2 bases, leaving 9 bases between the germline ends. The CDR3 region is CASSTGINTEAFF. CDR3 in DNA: TGTGCCAGCAGTACAGGGATAAACACTGAAGCTTTCTTT.